This T cell receptor beta chain originates from a study of blood T cells in healthy people across ages. Study-level results: Greater diversity and more naive CD4+ cells were seen in long-lived donors than in aged donors. Per million T cells, the diversity of TCR beta decreased roughly linearly as age advanced.

This clonotype was seen at least ten times. The antigen is undetermined. It was with a sample-barcoded 5' primer and a J-beta primer mix that a second PCR of roughly 7 to 11 cycles was run. TCRdb ran MiXCR on the 5' RACE reads and lists one entry per CDR3 protein. This sample has more than 750,000 distinct CDR3 sequences, with roughly 29% found just once. The donors, aged roughly 6 to 95, were healthy Caucasians from Russia. In addition, the sample was reused for a study of T cells of mothers and their children.

What was sequenced was blood. The sequence was collected from a woman in her thirties or forties in good health.

The CDR3 reads CASSLDLGGGAYEQYF. As DNA, the CDR3 is TGTGCCAGCAGCTTAGATCTGGGCGGGGGCGCCTACGAGCAGTACTTC. The V call is TRBV11-2, the J call TRBJ2-7; TRBD2 is a possible D gene (7 bases). V lost 0 bases and J lost 2, with 14 bases in between. CDR1 and CDR2 (germline): SGHAT, FQNNGV. The CDR3 is 16 amino acids.